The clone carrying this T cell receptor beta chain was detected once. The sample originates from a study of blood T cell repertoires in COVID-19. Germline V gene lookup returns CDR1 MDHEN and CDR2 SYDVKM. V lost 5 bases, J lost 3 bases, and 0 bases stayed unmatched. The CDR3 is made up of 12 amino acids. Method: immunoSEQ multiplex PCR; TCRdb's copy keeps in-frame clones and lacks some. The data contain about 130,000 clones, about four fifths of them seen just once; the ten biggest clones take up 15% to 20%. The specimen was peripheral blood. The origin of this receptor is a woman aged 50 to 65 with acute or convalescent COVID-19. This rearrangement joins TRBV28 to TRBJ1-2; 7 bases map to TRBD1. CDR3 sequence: CASSDRDYGYTF. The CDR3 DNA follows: TGTGCCAGCAGTGACAGGGACTATGGCTACACCTTC.